This T cell receptor beta chain was identified during a study of blood T cell repertoires in COVID-19 (dated by TCRdb to about 2020). With respect to the entire study: Samples covering the acute and convalescent phases of COVID-19 were provided by collaborators in the United States, Italy and Spain. Nearly every sample came with metadata listing a de-identified subject ID, COVID-19 status, age in years and sex. The samples were drawn from two sources: the first 160 participants of the ongoing ImmuneRACE study, and 1,000 to 1,500 subjects contributed by 6 global collaborators. Deeply sampled blood TCRbeta repertoires from subjects exposed to, actively infected with, or recovered from COVID-19 were included in the dataset. The repertoires were made available in a free public database intended to serve as a resource for research on the immune response to SARS-CoV-2. The prospective study material was composed of cDNA or gDNA derived from T cells, B-cell-depleted T cells, or PBMCs. Where available, HLA class I and class II types were obtained from metadata supplied by the sample provider rather than from assay-based typing.

TCRbeta CDR3 regions were amplified from genomic DNA using the immunoSEQ Assay, a bias-controlled multiplex PCR. As for the original processing: The number of nucleated cells in each sample was estimated from the amplification of reference gene primers within the assay. To quantify the absolute abundance of each unique TCRbeta CDR3 rearrangement, sequence reads were collapsed and filtered. For each sample, productive Simpson clonality was calculated as the square root of Simpson's diversity index across productive rearrangements. Drawn from immuneACCESS, this table holds only the in-frame rearrangements with V and J called that TCRdb kept. Clones are partly lost; checked studies trace under half to an unresolved V gene and leave the rest unexplained. V and J calls and clone size are those listed in that table; D and trimming were worked out from the DNA. The sample records about 200,000 clones, around four fifths of which are singletons. Together, the top ten hold 8.2% of the sample.

At one collaborating source in Seattle, patients were enrolled during active infection and were followed longitudinally through the course of disease. The collaborating institutions used their own protocols to collect whole blood in K2EDTA tubes. For TCRbeta analysis, collaborator samples were shipped as frozen whole blood, as isolated PBMCs, or as DNA extracted from either sample type. Trimming leaves V shorter by 6 bases and J shorter by 7 bases, with the junction holding 2 bases beyond the gene matches. The germline V gene encodes CDR1 LNHDA and CDR2 SQIVND (reference sequence). Including cysteine and phenylalanine, the CDR3 has 13 amino acids. CDR3 DNA is the only sequence kept; it has 39 bases, read in frame from the first base. What the research found in general, with its limitations: How much clinical and demographic metadata was included differed by source and by participant, and the metadata was provided uncurated.

As regards this clone: No antigen is known for it. There are no base qualities to consult, and no much larger clone falls within one base.

This clonotype was obtained from a woman of 80 years or more with COVID-19, enrolled during active disease. The sample consisted of peripheral blood. Recombination linked TRBV19 to TRBJ2-1, with TRBD2 matching 11 junction bases. The bases are TGTGCCAGTAGAACTAGCGGGGGTAATGAGCAGTTCTTC. Its translation is CASRTSGGNEQFF.